The rows below give T cell receptor beta chains drawn from one sample of a study of tumor-infiltrating lymphocytes in primary liver carcinoma. TCRdb re-derived calls from the multiplex PCR reads in MiXCR, one entry per CDR3 protein. The table shows 100,000 to 150,000 distinct CDR3 sequences, with 64% occurring only once. Source material: liver tumor tissue from sampling region 3. These receptors came from a woman aged 55-70 years with primary liver carcinoma and hepatitis B virus infection. Both conserved end residues are part of each CDR3. The D gene is left open where the match is weak. Not every row has a clone size; where given, it reads once, few, many or a size class.

CASSLEHLDTQYF | TGTGCCAGCAGTTTAGAACACTTAGATACGCAGTATTTT | many | TRBJ2-3 | NA | TRBV12-3/TRBV12-4
CASSFMDDRSPLHF | TGTGCCAGCAGCTTTATGGATGACCGTTCACCCCTCCACTTT | medium-sized | TRBJ1-6 | NA | TRBV11-2
CSASFGAGVNEQFF | TGCAGTGCTAGTTTCGGGGCAGGGGTCAATGAGCAGTTCTTC | NA | TRBJ2-1 | NA | TRBV20-1
CASSMGTSLDHEQFF | TGTGCCAGTAGTATGGGTACTAGCCTGGATCATGAGCAGTTCTTC | NA | TRBJ2-1 | NA | TRBV19
CASSTVALGSEQFF | TGTGCCAGCAGTACAGTGGCTCTAGGATCTGAGCAGTTCTTC | NA | TRBJ2-1 | NA | TRBV6-1
CSVEGLLGLAGANPDTQYF | TGCAGCGTTGAAGGTTTGCTGGGACTAGCGGGAGCGAATCCCGATACGCAATATTTT | NA | TRBJ2-3 | TRBD2 | TRBV29-1
CASSQVSGGDQYF | TGCGCCAGCAGCCAAGTTTCAGGCGGCGACCAGTACTTC | NA | TRBJ2-7 | NA | TRBV4-1
CASRVSHLWNIQYF | TGCGCCAGCAGGGTATCCCACTTGTGGAACATTCAGTACTTC | NA | TRBJ2-4 | NA | TRBV11-2
CASRRDFLSSYDEQFF | TGTGCCAGCAGACGGGACTTCCTGAGCTCCTACGATGAGCAGTTCTTC | NA | TRBJ2-1 | NA | TRBV28
CASSSPAGEQHF | TGTGCCAGCAGCTCACCCGCGGGTGAGCAGCACTTC | NA | TRBJ2-7 | NA | TRBV7-8
CASSNGVGGHF | TGTGCCAGCAGTAATGGTGTAGGAGGGCACTTC | NA | TRBJ2-7 | NA | TRBV28
CASSYSATLRRTTNEKLFF | TGTGCCAGCAGTTACTCGGCCACTTTACGCCGAACAACTAATGAAAAACTGTTTTTT | many | TRBJ1-4 | NA | TRBV6-2/TRBV6-3
CASSLDTPRVGATKWNEQFF | TGTGCCAGCAGCTTAGATACTCCTCGTGTGGGGGCTACCAAATGGAATGAGCAGTTCTTC | NA | TRBJ2-1 | NA | TRBV7-9
CASSLGWQGETQYF | TGTGCCAGCAGCTTAGGGTGGCAGGGGGAGACCCAGTATTTC | NA | TRBJ2-5 | TRBD1 | TRBV11-2
CTSSIAQNYGYTF | TGTACCAGTAGTATAGCCCAGAACTATGGCTACACCTTC | NA | TRBJ1-2 | NA | TRBV19
CASSWGPGGNTGELFF | TGCGCCAGCAGCTGGGGTCCAGGGGGCAACACCGGGGAACTGTTCTTT | NA | TRBJ2-2 | TRBD1 | TRBV5-1
CSVRMTGNTIYF | TGCAGCGTGAGAATGACCGGAAACACCATATATTTC | NA | TRBJ1-3 | NA | TRBV29-1
CASSLGTGFDYERYF | TGTGCCAGCAGCCTGGGGACAGGGTTCGACTACGAGCGGTACTTC | NA | TRBJ2-7 | TRBD1 | TRBV7-9
CASSTLGTQYF | TGTGCCAGCAGTACGTTAGGGACCCAGTACTTC | few | TRBJ2-5 | NA | TRBV28
CASSPAGGAVTEAFF | TGTGCCAGCAGTCCGGCAGGGGGGGCGGTTACTGAAGCTTTCTTT | few | TRBJ1-1 | TRBD1 | TRBV28
CASSLSAGGASYEQYF | TGTGCCAGCAGCTTATCGGCAGGGGGCGCCTCCTACGAGCAGTACTTC | many | TRBJ2-7 | TRBD1 | TRBV7-9
CASSGGSLQETQYF | TGTGCCAGCTCGGGCGGGAGTTTACAAGAGACCCAGTACTTC | few | TRBJ2-5 | TRBD2 | TRBV9
CASSAGRGGLAGGFNEQFF | TGCGCCAGCAGCGCCGGACGGGGGGGACTAGCGGGAGGATTCAATGAACAGTTCTTC | NA | TRBJ2-1 | TRBD2 | TRBV11-3
CASSEGATSNQPQHF | TGTGCCAGCAGTGAAGGAGCCACGTCCAATCAGCCCCAGCATTTT | once | TRBJ1-5 | NA | TRBV6-1
CASSHSRRTDTQYF | TGCGCCAGCAGTCACAGCAGGAGGACCGATACGCAGTATTTT | NA | TRBJ2-3 | NA | TRBV5-1
CASSSRAGSGELLF | TGTGCCAGTAGCTCTAGAGCGGGGAGCGGGGAGCTGCTTTTT | NA | TRBJ2-2 | TRBD2 | TRBV11-2
CVSNQYGGGFTGNTIYF | TGTGTCAGCAACCAATATGGAGGGGGCTTTACCGGAAACACCATATATTTT | few | TRBJ1-3 | TRBD1 | TRBV4-2
CDSSHGLETDTQYF | TGTGACAGCAGCCATGGATTGGAGACAGATACGCAGTATTTT | NA | TRBJ2-3 | NA | TRBV11-2
CASSPGTGGNCEECF | TGTGCCAGCAGCCCCGGGACTGGGGGCAACTGCGAGGAGTGCTTC | few | TRBJ2-7 | NA | TRBV11-3
CAGSPDRFYDYTF | TGTGCCGGCAGCCCGGACAGATTCTATGACTACACCTTC | NA | TRBJ1-2 | NA | TRBV11-2
CASSPSGSWINEQFF | TGTGCTAGCAGCCCGAGCGGGAGTTGGATCAATGAGCAGTTCTTT | few | TRBJ2-1 | TRBD2 | TRBV5-5
CASRQLANQETQYF | TGCGCCAGCAGACAACTAGCGAACCAAGAGACCCAGTACTTC | NA | TRBJ2-5 | TRBD2 | TRBV5-1
CASSYSKSGTGELFF | TGTGCCAGCAGTTACTCGAAGAGTGGCACCGGGGAGCTGTTTTTT | many | TRBJ2-2 | NA | TRBV6-5
CASSAYRGASYEQYF | TGTGCCAGCAGTGCGTACAGGGGGGCAAGCTACGAGCAATACTTC | once | TRBJ2-7 | TRBD1 | TRBV6-1
CASHTPGGFNEQFF | TGTGCCAGCCATACCCCTGGGGGGTTCAATGAGCAGTTCTTC | many | TRBJ2-1 | NA | TRBV28
CVSSFQEGAQYF | TGTGTCAGCAGTTTCCAGGAAGGGGCCCAGTACTTC | NA | TRBJ2-5 | NA | TRBV12-3/TRBV12-4
CSWRTGRPYNKRFF | TGCAGCTGGAGGACAGGGCGACCCTACAATAAGCGGTTCTTC | NA | TRBJ2-1 | TRBD1 | TRBV29-1
CSVSPGLAVEGEFF | TGCAGCGTATCACCGGGACTAGCCGTCGAGGGGGAGTTCTTC | many | TRBJ2-1 | TRBD2 | TRBV29-1
CASSSADTQYF | TGTGCTAGCAGCTCAGCGGATACGCAGTATTTT | NA | TRBJ2-3 | NA | TRBV11-3
CASSLKGALGYGYTF | TGTGCCAGCAGTTTAAAGGGGGCCCTTGGCTATGGCTACACCTTC | NA | TRBJ1-2 | TRBD1 | TRBV28
CDSSLDRGQGWDCYTF | TGTGACAGCAGCTTAGATCGGGGACAGGGGTGGGACTGCTACACCTTC | NA | TRBJ1-2 | TRBD1 | TRBV11-2
CSAILPRDKGISNSPLHF | TGCAGTGCTATTCTACCGCGGGACAAAGGGATTAGTAATTCACCCCTCCACTTT | few | TRBJ1-6 | NA | TRBV20-1
CAGRQGGAAEPQYF | TGTGCCGGCAGACAGGGGGGGGCTGCAGAGCCCCAGTACTTC | NA | TRBJ2-5 | TRBD1 | TRBV5-6
CASSFPSRGNEQFF | TGCGCCAGCAGCTTCCCTAGCAGGGGCAATGAGCAGTTCTTC | many | TRBJ2-1 | NA | TRBV5-1
CVSSRRHAQAGANILTF | TGTGTCAGCAGCCGCCGACATGCGCAGGCTGGGGCCAACATCCTGACTTTC | NA | TRBJ2-6 | NA | TRBV5-4